The rows below give T cell receptor beta chains drawn from one sample of a study of OX40 agonist ivuxolimab in advanced cancers. TCRdb keeps only in-frame clones here, not all; method: immunoSEQ multiplex PCR. The repertoire has more than 100,000 clones, just under 95% of them found once; the top ten carry about 0.15%. The sample here was CD4+ or CD8+ T cells sorted from blood, taken in a trial of the OX40 agonist ivuxolimab. The receptors come from an adult with an advanced solid tumor such as melanoma, head and neck, liver or kidney cancer. Each CDR3 is given with its conserved first and last residue. A D gene is named only where the DNA matches it firmly. Some rows have no size entry. The others give once, few or many, or a class for an expanded clone.

clone size	V gene	D gene	J gene	CDR3 protein	CDR3 DNA
-	TRBV2	-	TRBJ1-1	CASRPTGPEAFF	TGTGCCAGCAGACCCACAGGGCCTGAAGCTTTCTTT
-	TRBV6-6	-	TRBJ1-1	CASSYTGRETEAFF	TGTGCCAGCAGTTACACAGGGAGGGAGACTGAAGCTTTCTTT
once	TRBV27	-	TRBJ1-6	CASSLTGDNSPLHF	TGTGCCAGCAGTTTAACCGGGGACAATTCACCCCTCCACTTT
-	TRBV28	TRBD2	TRBJ2-1	CASTKLAFNEQFF	TGTGCCAGCACCAAACTAGCGTTCAATGAGCAGTTCTTC
-	TRBV4-1	-	TRBJ1-5	CASSQGGVQPQHF	TGCGCCAGCAGCCAAGGAGGGGTTCAGCCCCAGCATTTT
-	TRBV5-1	TRBD2	TRBJ2-3	CASSLGTSGFTDTQYF	TGCGCCAGCAGCTTGGGGACTAGCGGGTTCACAGATACGCAGTATTTT
-	TRBV9	-	TRBJ2-4	CASSVGEEVAKNIQYF	TGTGCCAGCAGCGTAGGGGAGGAGGTAGCCAAAAACATTCAGTACTTC
-	TRBV7-7	-	TRBJ2-3	CASSLVAGSTDTQYF	TGTGCCAGCAGCTTAGTGGCTGGGAGCACAGATACGCAGTATTTT
once	TRBV6-5	-	TRBJ2-7	CASSYLRTSYEQYF	TGTGCCAGCAGTTACCTGCGGACTTCCTACGAGCAGTACTTC
-	TRBV2	TRBD1	TRBJ1-5	CASSRRTPTGGHQPQHF	TGTGCCAGCAGTAGACGTACCCCGACAGGGGGCCATCAGCCCCAGCATTTT
-	TRBV6-6	-	TRBJ1-1	CASSQSGITEAFF	TGTGCCAGCAGTCAATCAGGGATCACTGAAGCTTTCTTT
-	TRBV6-6	-	TRBJ2-7	CASSRQPEQYF	TGTGCCAGCAGCCGACAGCCCGAGCAGTACTTC
-	TRBV18	-	TRBJ2-2	CASSLQPGGTGELFF	TGTGCCAGCTCCCTCCAGCCCGGCGGCACCGGGGAGCTGTTTTTT
-	TRBV11-2	-	TRBJ1-2	CASSSLGYGYTF	TGTGCCAGCAGCTCCCTAGGCTATGGCTACACCTTC
-	TRBV6-6	-	TRBJ2-7	CASSYGSSSYEQYF	TGTGCCAGCAGTTACGGGTCCAGCTCCTACGAGCAGTACTTC
once	TRBV5-1	-	TRBJ2-7	CASSLLTGGYEQYF	TGCGCCAGCAGCTTATTAACAGGAGGCTACGAGCAGTACTTC
-	TRBV11-1	-	TRBJ1-4	CASSTRTATNEKLFF	TGTGCCAGCAGCACTCGGACAGCCACTAATGAAAAACTGTTTTTT
-	TRBV18	TRBD1	TRBJ1-5	CASSPSTGHSNQPQHF	TGTGCCAGCTCACCATCGACAGGGCATAGCAATCAGCCCCAGCATTTT
-	TRBV5-1	TRBD2	TRBJ2-5	CASSIMPAGMGETQYF	TGCGCCAGCAGCATAATGCCAGCGGGGATGGGAGAGACCCAGTACTTC
once	TRBV7-6	-	TRBJ2-7	CASSLAGAEQYF	TGTGCCAGCAGCTTAGCAGGGGCCGAGCAGTACTTC
-	TRBV7-9	-	TRBJ2-7	CASSFPTGYEQYF	TGTGCCAGCAGCTTTCCGACAGGCTACGAGCAGTACTTC
-	TRBV5-1	TRBD2	TRBJ2-2	CASSSRAGGETGELFF	TGCGCCAGCAGCTCCCGAGCGGGAGGAGAGACCGGGGAGCTGTTTTTT
-	TRBV5-1	-	TRBJ1-3	CASSVGKTGSRSSTGSGNTIYF	TGCGCCAGCAGCGTTGGAAAAACCGGGTCGAGGTCCTCCACAGGCTCTGGAAACACCATATATTTT
-	TRBV21-1	-	TRBJ2-4	CASSKVGTYPPGRDIQYF	TGTGCCAGCAGCAAAGTCGGGACCTACCCCCCAGGGAGGGACATTCAGTACTTC
once	TRBV28	TRBD1	TRBJ1-5	CASRPQGDQPQHF	TGTGCCAGCCGCCCGCAGGGGGATCAGCCCCAGCATTTT
-	TRBV28	TRBD1	TRBJ2-4	CASSPLGRQGYDIQYF	TGTGCCAGCAGTCCTCTGGGGAGACAGGGGTACGACATTCAGTACTTC
-	TRBV19	-	TRBJ1-5	CASSGQLYSNQPQHF	TGTGCCAGTAGTGGACAACTTTATAGCAATCAGCCCCAGCATTTT
-	TRBV28	-	TRBJ1-5	CASSEGWGNQPQHF	TGTGCCAGCAGTGAGGGCTGGGGCAATCAGCCCCAGCATTTT
-	TRBV9	-	TRBJ2-3	CASSVGMGDTQYF	TGTGCCAGCAGCGTAGGCATGGGGGATACGCAGTATTTT
-	TRBV28	-	TRBJ2-2	CASISGGLKTGELFF	TGTGCCAGCATATCGGGGGGCTTAAAAACCGGGGAGCTGTTTTTT